The entry that follows covers one TCR beta chain sequence. What it binds is unknown. These data belong to a study of post-analysis software for immune sequencing data. The ends were cut back, 3 bases at V and 6 bases at J, with 8 bases in the middle. This CDR3 has 12 amino acids. Study-wide results and caveats: Significantly decreased normalized Chao1 diversity was recorded for multiple sclerosis patients relative to controls. Patients used roughly five TRBV segments, including TRBV5-6, TRBV5-1 and TRBV20-1, more often than controls.

The TCR beta cDNA libraries contained unique molecular identifiers. TCRdb called the PCR reads again in MiXCR, with one record for every CDR3 protein. The sample has hundreds of thousands of distinct CDR3 sequences, roughly 47% seen once. Sequencing was carried out using blood. V is TRBV12-3 or TRBV12-4 and J is TRBJ1-2; no definite D call. The receptor's source is a girl aged 5-17 years with multiple sclerosis. This CDR3 is CASSFNRHGYTF. The CDR3 nucleotides are TGTGCCAGCAGTTTTAATCGGCATGGCTACACCTTC.